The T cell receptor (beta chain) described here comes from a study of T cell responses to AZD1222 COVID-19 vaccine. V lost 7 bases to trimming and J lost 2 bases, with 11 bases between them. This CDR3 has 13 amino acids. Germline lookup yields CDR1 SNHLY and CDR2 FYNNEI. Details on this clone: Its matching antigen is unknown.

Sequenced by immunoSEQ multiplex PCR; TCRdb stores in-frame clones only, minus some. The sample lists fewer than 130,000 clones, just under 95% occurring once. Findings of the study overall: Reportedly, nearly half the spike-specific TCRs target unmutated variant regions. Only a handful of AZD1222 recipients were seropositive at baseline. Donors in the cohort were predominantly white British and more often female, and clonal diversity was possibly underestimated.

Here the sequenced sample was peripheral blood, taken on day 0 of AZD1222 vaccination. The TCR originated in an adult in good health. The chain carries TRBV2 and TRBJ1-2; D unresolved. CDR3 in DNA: TGTGCCAGCAATCAACAGCTAAACTATGGCTACACCTTC. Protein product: CASNQQLNYGYTF.